Detailed here is one TCR beta chain. Its specificity is unknown. With 5 bases removed from V and 1 base from J, the gap between germline ends came to 11 bases. CDR3 size: 14 residues. Germline CDR1 MNHEY, CDR2 SMNVEV (reference sequence). The data were obtained in a study of vaccination and CD4 T cells after COVID-19. As to treatment: approximately nine-day PBMC culture with coronavirus spike peptide pools or control peptides (ViraFEST assay). Half the medium was exchanged for fresh IL-2 medium on days 3 and 7. With the Oncomine TCR Beta short-read assay, DNA from cultured CD4+ T cells was sequenced. TCRdb re-called the PCR reads through MiXCR, storing one row per CDR3 protein. The table shows 15,000 or so distinct CDR3 sequences, with about 48% occurring only once.

This sequence joins TRBV27 and TRBJ1-1; perhaps TRBD1 as D (5 bases). Sequenced material: CD4+ T cells from blood, cultured in vitro, taken before SARS-CoV-2 vaccination. The source of this sequence is a human donor who had recovered from COVID-19. In DNA, the CDR3 is TGTGCCAGCAGTCCGAGGGGAGAGAACACTGAAGCTTTCTTT. Protein sequence: CASSPRGENTEAFF.